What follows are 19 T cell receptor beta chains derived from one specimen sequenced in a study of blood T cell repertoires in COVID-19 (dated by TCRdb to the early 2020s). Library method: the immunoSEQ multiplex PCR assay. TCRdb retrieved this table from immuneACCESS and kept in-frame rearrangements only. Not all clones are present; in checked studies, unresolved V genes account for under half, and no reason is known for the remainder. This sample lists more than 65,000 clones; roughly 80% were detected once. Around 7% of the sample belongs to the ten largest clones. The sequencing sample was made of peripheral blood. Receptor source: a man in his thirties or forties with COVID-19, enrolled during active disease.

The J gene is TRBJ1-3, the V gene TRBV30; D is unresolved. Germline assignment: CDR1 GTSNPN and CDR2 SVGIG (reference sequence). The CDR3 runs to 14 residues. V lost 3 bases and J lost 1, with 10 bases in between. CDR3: CAWRADISGNTIYF. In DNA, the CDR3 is TGTGCCTGGAGGGCAGACATTTCTGGAAACACCATATATTTT. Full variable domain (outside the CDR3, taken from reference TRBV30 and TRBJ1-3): SQTIHQWPATLVQPVGSPLSLECTVEGTSNPNLYWYRQAAGRGLQLLFYSVGIGQISSEVPQNLSASRPQDRQFILSSKKLLLSDSGFYLCAWRADISGNTIYFGEGSWLTVV.

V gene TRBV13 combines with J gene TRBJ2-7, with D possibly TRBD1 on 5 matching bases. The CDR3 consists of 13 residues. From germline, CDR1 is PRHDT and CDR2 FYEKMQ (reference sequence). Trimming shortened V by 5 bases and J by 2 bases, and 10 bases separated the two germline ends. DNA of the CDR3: TGTGCCAGCAGCCATGGGGCGCCCTACGAGCAGTACTTC. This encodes CASSHGAPYEQYF.

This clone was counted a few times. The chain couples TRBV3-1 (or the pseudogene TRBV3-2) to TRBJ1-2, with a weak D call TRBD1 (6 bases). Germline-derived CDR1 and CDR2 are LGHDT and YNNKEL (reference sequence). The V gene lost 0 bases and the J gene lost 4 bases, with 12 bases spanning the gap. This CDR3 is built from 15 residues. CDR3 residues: CASSQERGTVYGYTF. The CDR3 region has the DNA TGTGCCAGCAGCCAAGAGAGGGGGACGGTCTATGGCTACACCTTC.

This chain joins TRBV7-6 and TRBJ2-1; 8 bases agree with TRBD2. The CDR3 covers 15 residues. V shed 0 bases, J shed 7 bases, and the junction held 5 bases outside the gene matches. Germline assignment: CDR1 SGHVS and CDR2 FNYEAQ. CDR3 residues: CASSLAEASGNEQFF. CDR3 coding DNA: TGTGCCAGCAGCTTAGCGGAGGCTAGCGGGAATGAGCAGTTCTTC.

CDR3 DNA sequence: TGTGCCAGCAGTGAAGGGACAGGGGGCGCTTACGAGCAGTACTTC. Protein: CASSEGTGGAYEQYF. The J gene is TRBJ2-7, the V gene TRBV6-1; 11 bases line up with TRBD1. Germline V gene sequence: CDR1 MNHNS, CDR2 SASEGT. The CDR3 runs to 15 residues. J was trimmed by 4 bases and V by 1 base; bases with no gene match: 3.

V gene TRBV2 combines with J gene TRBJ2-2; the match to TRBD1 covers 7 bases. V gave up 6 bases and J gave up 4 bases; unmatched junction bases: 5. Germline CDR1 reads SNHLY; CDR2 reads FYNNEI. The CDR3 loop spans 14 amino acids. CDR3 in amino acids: CASRGDSPTGELFF. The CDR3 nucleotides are TGTGCCAGCAGGGGGGACAGCCCCACCGGGGAGCTGTTTTTT.

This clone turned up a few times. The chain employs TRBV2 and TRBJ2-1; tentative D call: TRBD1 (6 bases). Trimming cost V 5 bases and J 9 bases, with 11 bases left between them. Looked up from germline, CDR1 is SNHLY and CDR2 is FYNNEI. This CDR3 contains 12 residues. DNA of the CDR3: TGTGCCAGCAGTCAGGACAGCACTGAGCAGTTCTTC. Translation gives CASSQDSTEQFF.

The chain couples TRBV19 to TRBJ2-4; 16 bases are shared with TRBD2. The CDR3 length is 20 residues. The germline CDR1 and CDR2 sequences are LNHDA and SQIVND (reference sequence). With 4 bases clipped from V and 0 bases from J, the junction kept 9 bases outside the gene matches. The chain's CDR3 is CASSSGTSGRAGVAKNIQYF. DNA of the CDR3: TGTGCCAGTAGTAGTGGGACTAGCGGGAGGGCCGGCGTAGCCAAAAACATTCAGTACTTC.

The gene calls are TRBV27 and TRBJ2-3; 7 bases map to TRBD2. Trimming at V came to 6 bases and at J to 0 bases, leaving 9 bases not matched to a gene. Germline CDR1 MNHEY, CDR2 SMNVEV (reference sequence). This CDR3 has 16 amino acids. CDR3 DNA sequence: TGTGCCAGCAGCCCTCATAAAGCGGGAAGCACAGATACGCAGTATTTT. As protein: CASSPHKAGSTDTQYF.

CDR3: CASSYSSVPYGYTF. Here the CDR3 DNA reads TGTGCCAGCAGCTATTCTTCGGTTCCCTATGGCTACACCTTC. J is TRBJ1-2 and V is TRBV7-9, with D unclear. Deletions cut 4 bases from V and 4 bases from J, with 13 bases between. The germline V gene has CDR1 SEHNR and CDR2 FQNEAQ (reference sequence). This CDR3 is built from 14 residues.

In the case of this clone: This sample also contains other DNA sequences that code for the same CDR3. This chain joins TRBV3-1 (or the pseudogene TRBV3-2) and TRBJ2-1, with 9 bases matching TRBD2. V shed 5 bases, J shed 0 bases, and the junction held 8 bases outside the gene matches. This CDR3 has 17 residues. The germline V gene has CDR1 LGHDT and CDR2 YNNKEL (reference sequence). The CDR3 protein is CASSSGGSGSSYNEQFF. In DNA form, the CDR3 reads TGTGCCAGCAGCTCCGGGGGTAGCGGGAGCTCCTACAATGAGCAGTTCTTC.

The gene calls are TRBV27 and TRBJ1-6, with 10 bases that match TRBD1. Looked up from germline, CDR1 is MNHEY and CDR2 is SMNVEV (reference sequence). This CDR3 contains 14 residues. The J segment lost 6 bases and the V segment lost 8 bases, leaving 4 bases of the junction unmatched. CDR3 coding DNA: TGTGCCAGCCGATGGACAGGGGGTAATTCACCCCTCCACTTT. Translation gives CASRWTGGNSPLHF.

In DNA, the CDR3 is TGTGCCAGCGGCAGGGGGCGCGATCAGCCCCAGCATTTT. Translation: CASGRGRDQPQHF. The chain is built from TRBV12-3 or TRBV12-4 and TRBJ1-5; 8 nucleotides match TRBD1. The CDR3 is made up of 13 amino acids. V was clipped by 8 bases and J by 5 bases; unmatched bases: 5.

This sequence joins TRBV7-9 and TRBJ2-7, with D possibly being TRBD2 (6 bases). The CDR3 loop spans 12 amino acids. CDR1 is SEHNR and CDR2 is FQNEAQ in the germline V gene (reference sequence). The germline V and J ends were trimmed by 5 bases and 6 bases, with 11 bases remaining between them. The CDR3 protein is CASSPQGGEQYF. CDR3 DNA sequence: TGTGCCAGCAGCCCGCAGGGAGGCGAGCAGTACTTC.

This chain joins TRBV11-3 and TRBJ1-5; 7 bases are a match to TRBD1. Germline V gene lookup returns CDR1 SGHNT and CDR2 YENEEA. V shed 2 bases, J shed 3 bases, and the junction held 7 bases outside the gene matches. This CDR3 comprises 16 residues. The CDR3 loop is CASSLRSGTDNQPQHF. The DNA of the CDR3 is TGTGCCAGCAGCTTAAGGTCCGGGACAGACAATCAGCCCCAGCATTTT.

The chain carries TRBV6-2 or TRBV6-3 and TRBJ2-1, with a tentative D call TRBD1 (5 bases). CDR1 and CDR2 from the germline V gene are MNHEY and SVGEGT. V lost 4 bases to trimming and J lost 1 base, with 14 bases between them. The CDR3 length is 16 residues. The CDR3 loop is CASSSSRVGSYNEQFF. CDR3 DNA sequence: TGTGCCAGCAGTTCCAGCAGGGTGGGGTCCTACAATGAGCAGTTCTTC.

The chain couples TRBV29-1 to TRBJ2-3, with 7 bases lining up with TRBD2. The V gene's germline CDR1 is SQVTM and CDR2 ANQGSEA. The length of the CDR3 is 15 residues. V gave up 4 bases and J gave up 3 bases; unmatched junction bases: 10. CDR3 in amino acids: CSVGRGRALTDTQYF. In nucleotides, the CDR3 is TGCAGCGTTGGAAGAGGGAGGGCCCTAACAGATACGCAGTATTTT.

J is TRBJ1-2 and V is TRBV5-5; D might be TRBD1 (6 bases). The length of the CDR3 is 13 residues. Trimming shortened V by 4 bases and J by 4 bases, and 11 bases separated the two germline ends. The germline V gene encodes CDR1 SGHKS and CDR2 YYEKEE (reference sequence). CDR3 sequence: CASSPQGTYGYTF. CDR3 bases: TGTGCCAGCAGCCCACAGGGAACCTATGGCTACACCTTC.

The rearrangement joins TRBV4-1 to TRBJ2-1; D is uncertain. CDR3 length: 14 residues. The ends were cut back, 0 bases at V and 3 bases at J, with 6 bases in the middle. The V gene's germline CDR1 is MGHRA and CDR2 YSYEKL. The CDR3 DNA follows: TGCGCCAGCAGCCAAGATCCCTACTACAATGAGCAGTTCTTC. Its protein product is CASSQDPYYNEQFF.